The entry below describes one TCR beta chain. The target antigen is unknown. V lost 4 bases to trimming and J lost 9 bases, with 10 bases between them. This CDR3 is 13 amino acids long. Germline loops: CDR1 MNHEY, CDR2 SMNVEV (reference sequence). With 60 Vbeta and 13 Jbeta primers, the PCR was carried out. Here immunoSEQ multiplex PCR was the method, and the copy in TCRdb shows in-frame clones only, minus some. The sample has approximately 79,000 clones, around 74% seen once. This sample stems from a study of cytomegalovirus exposure and HLA in healthy donors. Study results and caveats: Indistinguishability led to the exclusion of some V segments, TRBV6-2 and TRBV6-3 included. TCR beta chains numbering some 160 were designated cytomegalovirus-associated. There were reportedly fewer N-insertions in an Asian-associated ancestry cluster than the roughly 670-donor mean, in a later analysis.

This chain uses TRBV27 with TRBJ1-6, with D maybe TRBD1 (6 bases). This receptor was taken from a boy aged 5-17 years in good health and CMV-seronegative. Material: PBMCs. CDR3 protein: CASSYGQFSPLHF. The CDR3 nucleotides read TGTGCCAGCAGTTACGGACAGTTTTCACCCCTCCACTTT.